This T cell receptor (beta chain) was recorded in a study of beta chain features in type 1 diabetes. General observations from the study: Researchers cautioned that cDNA sequencing could over-represent cells with high TCR expression.

Since all of the isolated RNA was reverse transcribed, expressed TCRB transcripts were what got sequenced. TCRdb keeps only in-frame clones here, not all; method: immunoSEQ multiplex PCR. The profile covers about 230,000 clones, with 9.6% appearing a single time and just under 0.035% taken by the ten largest. Turning to this clone: Its antigen is still unknown.

The CDR3 loop spans 16 amino acids. CDR1 is MNHEY, CDR2 SVGAGI, per germline. Trimming removed 4 bases at V and 1 base at J, with 16 bases between. The sequenced sample consisted of naive CD4+ T cells from blood. This TCR came from a woman younger than 35 in good health. V and J are TRBV6-5 and TRBJ1-1, with D perhaps matching TRBD1 (6 bases). CDR3 amino acids: CASSSIRGARNTEAFF. The CDR3 coding sequence is TGTGCCAGCAGTTCGATTCGGGGGGCCCGGAACACTGAAGCTTTCTTT.